The T cell receptor beta chain described here comes from a study of regulatory T cells in long-lasting Graves disease (dated by TCRdb to about 2021). About the investigation overall: Newly diagnosed Graves' disease patients had taken antithyroid drugs for less than 3 months. Peripheral blood TCR sequencing and RNA sequencing compared persistent Graves' disease patients with newly diagnosed Graves' disease patients. The study took place in China and was registered as a clinical trial. A total of about 35 samples underwent TCR sequencing, from about 13 patients with persistent Graves' disease and 20 or so patients with newly diagnosed Graves' disease. Results the study describes overall, beyond this receptor: TRBV28, TRBJ1-2 and TRBJ2-5 were preferentially used in persistent disease, while TRBV20-1 and TRBJ2-1 were favored in newly diagnosed disease. The study examined only peripheral blood because the primary lesion, thyroid tissue, could not be accessed. Patients with persistent disease shared more public clonotypes (around 2,500) than newly diagnosed patients did (966). Sequencing and analysis were restricted to the TCR beta chain. Persistent Graves' disease patients showed lower TCR Shannon entropy and fewer highly expanded clones than newly diagnosed patients, suggesting clonal expansion. The authors acknowledged the small sample size as a limitation that may reduce accuracy.

The table lists this clonotype with a few counts. Its binding antigen is unknown. Within one base of it there is no much larger clone, and no base qualities were kept. What this sample's time point label stands for: newly diagnosed GD, antithyroid drugs for less than 3 months. For both TCR sequencing and RNA sequencing, RNA was extracted from PBMCs in TRIzol. The diagnosis of Graves' disease was made according to American Thyroid Association guidelines. Patients for the study were recruited at an endocrinology department in Xi'an, China. Each patient gave roughly 10 milliliters of peripheral blood, collected in an EDTA anticoagulant tube. Ficoll Paque Plus density gradient separation was used to isolate PBMCs, and no further T cell sorting was performed. An Agilent 2100 Bioanalyzer and agarose gel were used to check RNA quality, while a NanoDrop 2000 measured RNA concentration. The library was generated by multiplex PCR. The instrument given in TCRdb is Illumina HiSeq 4000. To build TCR beta libraries, CDR3 regions were amplified by Arm-PCR using iRepertoire HTBI primers. Before sequencing, the PCR products went through gel purification. The paper's data handling went like this. Across samples, around 58 TRBV and approximately 15 TRBJ segments were identified and used for gene usage analysis of CDR3 amino acid clonotypes. COPE and FqMerger were used to merge the filtered high-quality paired reads into contigs. BLAST was used to align contigs to IMGT TRBV, TRBD and TRBJ reference genes, and CDR3 was defined according to IMGT. Any clonotype with a frequency above 0.1% was classified as a highly expanded clone. Shannon entropy served as the measure of repertoire diversity, while the Gini coefficient captured V-J evenness. A clonotype found in more than one individual was treated as public. Starting from the raw public reads, TCRdb applied fastp trimming at Q25, assembled clones with MiXCR and retained in-frame beta chains. For every CDR3 protein sequence, its rows merge into one entry that carries the most common genes and DNA. The V and J calls, along with clone size, are taken from TCRdb and not from the paper's own processing. The sample contains roughly 500,000 distinct CDR3 sequences, about 14% of them found a single time. The top ten hold under 10% of the sample.

V is cut back by 2 bases and J by 2 bases, with 3 bases in the junction unmatched. The germline V gene specifies SQVTM as CDR1 and ANQGSEA as CDR2. The cysteine opens and the phenylalanine closes a CDR3 of 13 amino acids. Only CDR3 DNA remains: 39 bases, in frame from the first base. These same records also appear under a second study, on T cells in Graves' hyperthyroidism and ophthalmopathy. That second publication adds: Stable Graves' hyperthyroidism was defined as no progression to ophthalmopathy during 18 months of follow-up. The hyperthyroidism patients were between 18 and 65 years old and newly diagnosed, with a disease duration of less than 2 months. Exclusion was applied to patients with uncontrolled infections, other autoimmune diseases, pregnancy or lactation. Diagnoses were established on the basis of clinical symptoms, serum thyroxine and TRAb, thyroid ultrasound, and orbital computed tomography. A first-round RT-PCR of the TCR CDR3 used the HTBI primer set with the Qiagen OneStep RT-PCR kit. Most expanded thyroid clonotypes (frequency above 0.001) were also detected in blood, suggesting blood repertoires may reflect thyroid immune responses. In cross-validation, a model built on a 13 V-J signature told ophthalmopathy apart from stable hyperthyroidism with under 90% sensitivity and about 81% specificity, and in testing the same model reached 80%/75%. In validation, the model predicted progression to ophthalmopathy with about 71% sensitivity and roughly 72% specificity, a median of about six months before onset. A discovery cohort of about a hundred patients, 43 with Graves' ophthalmopathy and approximately 55 with stable Graves' hyperthyroidism, was used to find distinguishing TCR V-J signatures. An independent validation cohort of about 19 hyperthyroidism patients and 15 or so patients who later progressed to ophthalmopathy tested prospective prediction of ophthalmopathy. For training and testing, the roughly 100 patients in the discovery cohort were randomly divided in a 7:3 ratio. In six Graves' hyperthyroidism patients, the study also compared T-cell repertoires from thyroid tissue with T-cell repertoires from blood. After sampling, hyperthyroidism patients received methimazole starting at 30 mg daily, and ophthalmopathy patients received high-dose intravenous methylprednisolone. Libraries were constructed in a second round of multiplex PCR, after which size selection and purification were performed. Sequencing of the libraries was done on an Illumina HiSeq2000 using paired-end 100 bp reads. SOAPnuke was used to process the raw data, throwing out any read that contained adapters or uncalled bases, had a mean Phred below 15, or lacked an exact constant-primer or identifier match. COPE v1.2.5 was used to merge the high-quality paired reads, and each unique nucleotide sequence was defined as a clonotype. Clonotypes were aligned to IMGT TRBV, TRBD and TRBJ reference segments using MiTCR v1.1. Analysis was restricted to V-J combinations with a frequency above 0.0001, which covered over 98% of repertoires. A TCS score was defined as the ratio between F50 (clonal expansion) and ExV (chaos), using BLOSUM62-based TCRdist between CDR3 peptides within each V-J. Welch's t-statistics and random forest reduced around 520 V-J features to 13, which were used in a naive Bayes classifier (R e1071). No statistical method was used to fix the sample size in advance, and group allocation was not hidden from the investigators. The paper describes TCR Vbeta CDR3 sequencing of about 140 peripheral blood samples, made up of roughly 45 ophthalmopathy patients, approximately 76 hyperthyroidism patients and 17 progressor patients.

Material: peripheral blood mononuclear cells (PBMCs), obtained at new diagnosis, from a patient treated with antithyroid drugs. This receptor chain uses TRBV29-1 and TRBJ2-7; 7 nucleotides in the junction match TRBD1. The receptor's source is a man aged 25 to 45 with Graves disease. Donor details come from another sample of the same person, matched by shared clones. This receptor has the CDR3 CSVEQQGAYEQYF. The DNA sequence follows: TGCAGCGTTGAACAGCAGGGGGCCTACGAGCAGTACTTC.